The clone carrying this T cell receptor beta chain was detected only a few times. The sample originates from a study of human T cells and chemical hapten exposure. RNA extraction used unfractionated whole blood as the source of total RNA. TCRdb itself ran the 5' RACE reads through MiXCR, one entry per CDR3 protein. The data contain under 100,000 distinct CDR3 sequences, about 15% of them singletons. The TCR was taken from a female donor in good health.

The CDR3 region is CASSLGRTETTYGYTF. The CDR3 nucleotides read TGTGCCAGCAGCTTAGGCCGCACCGAAACCACATATGGCTACACCTTC. This chain uses TRBV11-2 with TRBJ1-2; no clear D. The V end lost 1 base, the J end lost 5 bases, and 17 bases lay between the germline ends. Germline CDR1 is SGHAT and CDR2 is FQNNGV. This CDR3 is built from 16 residues.